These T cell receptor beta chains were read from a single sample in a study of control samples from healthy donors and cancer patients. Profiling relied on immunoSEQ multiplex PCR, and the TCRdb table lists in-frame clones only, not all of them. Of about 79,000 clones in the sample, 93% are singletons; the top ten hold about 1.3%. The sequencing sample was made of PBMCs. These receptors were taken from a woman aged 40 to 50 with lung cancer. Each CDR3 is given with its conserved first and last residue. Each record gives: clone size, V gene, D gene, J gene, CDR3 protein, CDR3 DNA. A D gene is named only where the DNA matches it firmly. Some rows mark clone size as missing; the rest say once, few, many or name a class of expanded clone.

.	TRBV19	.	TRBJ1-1	CASTPWGGSTEAFF	TGTGCCAGTACCCCCTGGGGTGGGAGCACTGAAGCTTTCTTT
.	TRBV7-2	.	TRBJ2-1	CASRRQGGNEQFF	TGTGCCAGCCGTCGACAGGGAGGCAATGAGCAGTTCTTC
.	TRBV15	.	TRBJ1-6	CATSRPGSGPIDSPLHF	TGTGCCACCAGCAGACCCGGGAGTGGCCCGATCGATTCACCCCTCCACTTT
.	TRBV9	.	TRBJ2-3	CASSPPRGPDTQYF	TGTGCCAGCAGCCCCCCAAGGGGCCCAGATACGCAGTATTTT
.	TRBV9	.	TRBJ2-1	CASSATGNSYNEQFF	TGTGCCAGCAGCGCCACAGGGAACTCCTACAATGAGCAGTTCTTC
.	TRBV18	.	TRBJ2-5	CASSPNRVQETQYF	TGTGCCAGCTCACCTAACAGGGTTCAAGAGACCCAGTACTTC
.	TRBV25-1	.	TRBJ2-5	CASSVSRTQETQYF	TGTGCCAGCAGTGTTTCCCGGACCCAAGAGACCCAGTACTTC
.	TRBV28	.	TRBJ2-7	CASSTPGRVYEQYF	TGTGCCAGCAGTACCCCGGGCAGAGTCTACGAGCAGTACTTC
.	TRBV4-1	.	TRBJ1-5	CASSQDVPAGMGSNQPQHF	TGCGCCAGCAGCCAAGATGTTCCAGCAGGGATGGGAAGCAATCAGCCCCAGCATTTT
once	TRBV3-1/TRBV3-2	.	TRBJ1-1	CASSQEGVAEAFF	TGTGCCAGCAGCCAAGAGGGCGTCGCTGAAGCTTTCTTT
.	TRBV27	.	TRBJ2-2	CASTNANTGELFF	TGTGCCAGCACGAACGCGAACACCGGGGAGCTGTTTTTT
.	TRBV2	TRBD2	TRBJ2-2	CASRRLAGGPTGELFF	TGTGCCAGCAGGAGACTAGCGGGGGGGCCCACCGGGGAGCTGTTTTTT
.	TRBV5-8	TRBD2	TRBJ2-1	CASSSLAGGDNEQFF	TGTGCCAGCAGCTCACTAGCGGGGGGGGACAATGAGCAGTTCTTC
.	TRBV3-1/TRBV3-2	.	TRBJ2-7	CASSQIQGNEQYF	TGTGCCAGCAGCCAGATCCAGGGGAACGAGCAGTACTTC
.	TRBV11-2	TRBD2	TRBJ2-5	CASSFSSGQETQYF	TGTGCCAGCAGCTTCTCTAGCGGACAAGAGACCCAGTACTTC
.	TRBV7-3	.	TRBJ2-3	CASSSHTDTQYF	TGTGCCAGCAGCTCGCACACAGATACGCAGTATTTT
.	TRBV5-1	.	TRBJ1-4	CASSLTDGDEKLFF	TGCGCCAGCAGCTTGACAGACGGAGATGAAAAACTGTTTTTT
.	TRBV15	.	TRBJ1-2	CATSRELRVSNYGYTF	TGTGCCACCAGCAGAGAACTAAGGGTCTCTAACTATGGCTACACCTTC
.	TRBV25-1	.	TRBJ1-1	CASSESRTVKPLNTEAFF	TGTGCCAGCAGTGAATCCCGGACAGTTAAACCCTTGAACACTGAAGCTTTCTTT
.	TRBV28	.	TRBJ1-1	CASSPRVYTLNTEAFF	TGTGCCAGCAGCCCCCGGGTATACACCCTGAACACTGAAGCTTTCTTT
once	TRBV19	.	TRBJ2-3	CASSIPGQQPDTQYF	TGTGCCAGTAGTATACCCGGACAGCAGCCAGATACGCAGTATTTT
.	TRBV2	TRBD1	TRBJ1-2	CASSAPPTGDSGYTF	TGTGCCAGCAGTGCCCCTCCTACAGGGGACTCTGGCTACACCTTC
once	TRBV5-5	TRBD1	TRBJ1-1	CASTNHRGQGNTEAFF	TGTGCCAGCACCAACCACAGGGGGCAGGGGAACACTGAAGCTTTCTTT
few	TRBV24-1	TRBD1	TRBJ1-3	CATSDRGDRAGNTIYF	TGTGCCACCAGTGATCGTGGCGACAGGGCCGGAAACACCATATATTTT
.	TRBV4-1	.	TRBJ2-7	CASSQGPEVGLLSYEQYF	TGCGCCAGCAGCCAAGGACCGGAGGTGGGGCTCCTTTCCTACGAGCAGTACTTC
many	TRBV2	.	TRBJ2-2	CASRTAGNTGELFF	TGTGCCAGCAGAACGGCAGGGAACACCGGGGAGCTGTTTTTT
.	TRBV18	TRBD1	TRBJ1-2	CASSQRQGDYYGYTF	TGTGCCAGCTCGCAGAGACAGGGGGACTACTATGGCTACACCTTC
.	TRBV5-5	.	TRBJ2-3	CASSFRTSTDTQYF	TGTGCCAGCAGCTTCCGGACCAGCACAGATACGCAGTATTTT
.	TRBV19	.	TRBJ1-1	CASSISPLEAFF	TGTGCCAGTAGTATTAGTCCCCTTGAAGCTTTCTTT
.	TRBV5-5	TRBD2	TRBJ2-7	CASSTLAAAYEQYF	TGTGCCAGCAGCACCCTAGCGGCAGCCTACGAGCAGTACTTC
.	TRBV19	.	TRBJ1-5	CASSIERAGGGNQPQHF	TGTGCCAGTAGTATAGAGAGGGCAGGTGGGGGCAATCAGCCCCAGCATTTT
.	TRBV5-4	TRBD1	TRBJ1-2	CASSLDRGYSYGYTF	TGTGCCAGCAGCTTGGACAGGGGGTACAGCTATGGCTACACCTTC
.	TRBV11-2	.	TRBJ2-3	CASSLAGGPSTQYF	TGTGCCAGCAGCTTAGCTGGGGGGCCCAGTACGCAGTATTTT
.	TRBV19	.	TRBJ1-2	CASSIGALYGYTF	TGTGCCAGTAGTATAGGGGCGCTCTACGGCTACACCTTC
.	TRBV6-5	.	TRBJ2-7	CASSSSVVRLEQYF	TGTGCCAGCAGTTCCTCGGTAGTTCGCCTCGAGCAGTACTTC
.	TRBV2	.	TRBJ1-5	CASSKQQYQPQHF	TGTGCCAGCAGTAAGCAGCAGTATCAGCCCCAGCATTTT
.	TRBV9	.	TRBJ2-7	CASSVGDTAYEQYF	TGTGCCAGCAGCGTAGGGGATACTGCCTACGAGCAGTACTTC
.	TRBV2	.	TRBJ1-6	CASIPGQLNSPLHF	TGTGCCAGCATTCCTGGACAGCTTAATTCACCCCTCCACTTT
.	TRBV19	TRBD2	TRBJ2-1	CASSIASGGHNEQFF	TGTGCCAGTAGTATAGCTAGCGGGGGCCACAATGAGCAGTTCTTC
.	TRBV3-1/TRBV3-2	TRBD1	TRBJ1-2	CASSQVKRTGGGYTF	TGTGCCAGCAGCCAAGTGAAGCGGACAGGGGGTGGCTACACCTTC
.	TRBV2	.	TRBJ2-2	CASFSHPRGTGELFF	TGTGCCAGCTTTAGTCACCCAAGGGGCACCGGGGAGCTGTTTTTT
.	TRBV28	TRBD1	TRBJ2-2	CASSVGTGFTGELFF	TGTGCCAGCAGCGTGGGGACAGGGTTCACCGGGGAGCTGTTTTTT
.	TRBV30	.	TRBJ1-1	CAWKQGPKNTEAFF	TGTGCCTGGAAACAGGGCCCCAAGAACACTGAAGCTTTCTTT
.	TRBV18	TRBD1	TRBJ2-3	CASSPEGAGGTDTQYF	TGTGCCAGCTCACCCGAGGGGGCTGGGGGCACAGATACGCAGTATTTT
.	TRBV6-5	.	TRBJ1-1	CASSQLNTEAFF	TGTGCCAGCTCACAGTTGAACACTGAAGCTTTCTTT
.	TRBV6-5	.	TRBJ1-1	CASHYGAGTNTEAFF	TGTGCCAGCCATTACGGGGCAGGGACCAACACTGAAGCTTTCTTT
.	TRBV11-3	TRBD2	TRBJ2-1	CASRSGGSYNEQFF	TGTGCCAGCAGGTCGGGGGGCTCCTACAATGAGCAGTTCTTC
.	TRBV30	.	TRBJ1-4	CAWSVGVAEKLFF	TGTGCCTGGAGTGTGGGAGTGGCTGAAAAACTGTTTTTT
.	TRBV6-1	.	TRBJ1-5	CASSEAGRNQPQHF	TGTGCCAGCAGTGAAGCCGGGAGAAATCAGCCCCAGCATTTT
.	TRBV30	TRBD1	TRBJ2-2	CAWRRTGSGELFF	TGTGCCTGGAGAAGGACAGGGTCCGGGGAGCTGTTTTTT
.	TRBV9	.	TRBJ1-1	CASSVGDLLNTEAFF	TGTGCCAGCAGCGTGGGGGATTTGCTGAACACTGAAGCTTTCTTT
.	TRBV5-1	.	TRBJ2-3	CASSSLLRGITDTQYF	TGCGCCAGCAGCTCCCTACTGCGGGGAATCACAGATACGCAGTATTTT
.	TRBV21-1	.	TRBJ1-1	CASSRGEAFF	TGTGCCAGCTCGAGGGGAGAAGCTTTCTTT
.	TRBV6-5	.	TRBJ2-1	CASRWGSAYNEQFF	TGTGCCAGCAGATGGGGTAGCGCCTACAATGAGCAGTTCTTC